The clone carrying this T cell receptor beta chain was seen a few times. This specimen includes other DNA sequences encoding the same CDR3. Extraction of RNA preceded its reverse transcription into cDNA, which served as the sequencing template. Using immunoSEQ multiplex PCR, the repertoire was profiled, and TCRdb retains in-frame clones only, with some absent. The data show some 240,000 clones, about three fifths seen once. This record comes from a study of CD8+ T cells in alopecia areata. Trimming stripped 6 bases from V and 3 bases from J, with 9 bases between. The length of the CDR3 is 13 residues. Germline V gene data show CDR1 as MNHEY and CDR2 as SMNVEV (reference sequence).

The TCR sequence derives from a human donor with alopecia areata. Sequences were derived from CD4+ T cells sorted from blood, sampled at week 0. The rearrangement uses TRBV27 and TRBJ1-5; D is possibly TRBD1 (5 bases). CDR3 in amino acids: CASSGQSNQPQHF. The CDR3 DNA is TGTGCCAGCAGCGGACAATCCAATCAGCCCCAGCATTTT.